The 29 T cell receptor beta chains presented below share a single source sample, sequenced in a study of T-cell reconstitution after alpha-beta-depleted transplantation in children. A TCRbeta library incorporating unique molecular identifiers was prepared. TCRdb redid the calling of the PCR reads with MiXCR, one entry per CDR3 protein. The sample has over 400,000 distinct CDR3 sequences; approximately 42% are singletons. The sequencing used PBMCs, collected before TCRalphabeta/CD19-depleted stem cell transplant. Every receptor here comes from a girl aged 2 to 9 with aplastic anemia, due to receive a stem cell transplant.

This clonotype came up a few times. The chain uses TRBV12-3 or TRBV12-4 and TRBJ2-2, with unresolved D. The CDR3 loop spans 15 amino acids. Between the trimmed V and J ends, which lost 6 bases and 2 bases, there was a span of 13 bases. CDR3 loop: CASRSAGQNTGELFF. DNA for the CDR3: TGTGCCAGCAGATCGGCCGGCCAAAACACCGGGGAGCTGTTTTTT.

The chain combines TRBV7-8 with TRBJ2-7, with 11 bases that match TRBD2. The V gene's germline CDR1 is SGHVS and CDR2 FQNEAQ. V was clipped by 0 bases and J by 4 bases; unmatched bases: 5. The CDR3 contains 16 residues. CDR3 sequence: CASSLAQASGRYEQYF. Here the CDR3 DNA reads TGTGCCAGCAGCTTAGCGCAGGCTAGCGGGAGGTACGAGCAGTACTTC.

V gene TRBV5-1 combines with J gene TRBJ2-7, with TRBD2 as a possible D gene (7 bases). This CDR3 has 14 residues. CDR1 SGHRS and CDR2 YFSETQ come from the germline V gene. V was trimmed by 3 bases and J by 3 bases, leaving 13 bases between them. CDR3 DNA: TGCGCCAGCAGCTATGAGGGGGGGATCTACGAGCAGTACTTC. Translation gives CASSYEGGIYEQYF.

This clonotype was found many times. This chain uses TRBV2 with TRBJ1-1, with D unclear. CDR3 length equals 12 residues. V lost 7 bases and J lost 4, with 10 bases in between. The germline V gene encodes CDR1 SNHLY and CDR2 FYNNEI. The CDR3 bases are TGTGCCAGCACTGGGGATCGCACTGAAGCTTTCTTT. It specifies CASTGDRTEAFF.

This clonotype was recorded many times. The chain combines TRBV5-1 with TRBJ2-2; D gene ambiguous. V lost 0 bases to trimming and J lost 3 bases, with 9 bases between them. The CDR3 totals 15 residues. Germline V gives CDR1 SGHRS, CDR2 YFSETQ. The CDR3 DNA sequence: TGCGCCAGCAGCTTGGCAGGACGAGACACCGGGGAGCTGTTTTTT. Translated: CASSLAGRDTGELFF. The variable domain in full, with the rest retrieved from reference TRBV5-1 and TRBJ2-2, is KAGVTQTPRYLIKTRGQQVTLSCSPISGHRSVSWYQQTPGQGLQFLFEYFSETQRNKGNFPGRFSGRQFSNSRSEMNVSTLELGDSALYLCASSLAGRDTGELFFGEGSRLTVL.

The sample holds a few counts of this clonotype. CDR3: CASSRTGLLGSYEQYF. The CDR3 DNA sequence: TGTGCCAGCAGTCGCACGGGACTACTCGGCTCCTACGAGCAGTACTTC. This chain joins TRBV6-1 and TRBJ2-7; 7 bases fit TRBD2. CDR3 length: 16 amino acids. Trimming at V came to 5 bases and at J to 0 bases, leaving 10 bases not matched to a gene. The germline V gene has CDR1 MNHNS and CDR2 SASEGT.

The V gene is TRBV15, the J gene TRBJ2-7, with 7 positions matching TRBD1. CDR3 length: 15 amino acids. With V trimmed by 1 base and J by 2 bases, 5 bases remained unmatched. CDR1 is LNHNV, CDR2 YYDKDF, per germline (reference sequence). CDR3 protein: CATSRGRDRAYEQYF. The CDR3 nucleotides read TGTGCCACCAGCAGAGGCCGGGACAGAGCCTACGAGCAGTACTTC.

The chain uses TRBV18 and TRBJ2-7; D not resolved. There are 14 residues in the CDR3. With 4 bases removed from V and 3 bases from J, the gap between germline ends came to 13 bases. Germline values: CDR1 KGHSH, CDR2 LQKENI. The CDR3 loop is CASSLTADVYEQYF. For the CDR3, the DNA is TGTGCCAGCTCACTCACGGCCGACGTCTACGAGCAGTACTTC.

This clonotype came up a few times. V gene TRBV7-2 combines with J gene TRBJ2-1, with 8 bases identical to TRBD2. The CDR3 is made up of 16 amino acids. V shed 5 bases and J 2 bases; nucleotides not matched to a gene: 8. The germline V gene has CDR1 SGHTA and CDR2 FQGNSA. The CDR3 spells CASSLLVGLAYNEQFF. CDR3 nucleotides: TGTGCCAGCAGCCTGTTGGTGGGACTAGCCTACAATGAGCAGTTCTTC.

This clonotype was observed at least ten times. The chain links TRBV7-9 to TRBJ1-3, with D uncertain. This CDR3 is built from 16 residues. From germline, CDR1 is SEHNR and CDR2 FQNEAQ (reference sequence). The V end was cut by 0 bases, the J end by 0 bases, with 9 bases between. CDR3 region: CASSLASKLSGNTIYF. CDR3 in DNA: TGTGCCAGCAGCTTAGCTTCGAAACTCTCTGGAAACACCATATATTTT.

This chain joins TRBV20-1 and TRBJ2-1; the D gene is possibly TRBD1 (6 bases). From germline, CDR1 is DFQATT and CDR2 SNEGSKA (reference sequence). The CDR3 sequence is 15 residues long. V lost 6 bases and J 0 bases, leaving 15 bases between the germline ends. CDR3 sequence (DNA): TGCAGTGCGGCCACAGGGTACCTCTCCTACAATGAGCAGTTCTTC. Its protein is CSAATGYLSYNEQFF.

The chain combines TRBV6-5 with TRBJ1-1; the D gene is possibly TRBD1 (5 bases). Germline lookup yields CDR1 MNHEY and CDR2 SVGAGI. Between the trimmed V and J ends, which lost 4 bases and 5 bases, there was a span of 17 bases. The CDR3 sequence is 15 residues long. CDR3 sequence: CASSFLSLGHTEAFF. CDR3 coding DNA: TGTGCCAGCAGTTTCCTCAGCTTGGGGCATACTGAAGCTTTCTTT.

The gene calls are TRBV4-1 and TRBJ1-3, with D perhaps TRBD1 (5 bases). The CDR3 consists of 16 residues. Trimming removed 0 bases from V and 2 bases from J, with 11 bases in between. CDR1 MGHRA and CDR2 YSYEKL come from the germline V gene. The CDR3 here is CASSQDQGGTGNTIYF. In DNA form, the CDR3 reads TGCGCCAGCAGCCAAGATCAGGGAGGGACTGGAAACACCATATATTTT.

This clonotype was observed many times. The chain carries TRBV5-1 and TRBJ2-5; 10 nucleotides align to TRBD1. CDR3 length: 15 residues. CDR1 and CDR2 from the germline V gene are SGHRS and YFSETQ. V dropped 5 bases and J dropped 2; count of bases not matched to a gene: 6. The CDR3 loop reads CASRRGTGEQETQYF. CDR3 DNA: TGCGCCAGCAGACGAGGGACAGGGGAACAAGAGACCCAGTACTTC. Filled out from reference TRBV5-1 and TRBJ2-5, the complete variable domain reads KAGVTQTPRYLIKTRGQQVTLSCSPISGHRSVSWYQQTPGQGLQFLFEYFSETQRNKGNFPGRFSGRQFSNSRSEMNVSTLELGDSALYLCASRRGTGEQETQYFGPGTRLLVL.

There are a few counts of this clonotype. The rearrangement joins TRBV20-1 to TRBJ2-7; 10 bases match TRBD2. Per germline, CDR1 DFQATT and CDR2 SNEGSKA (reference sequence). CDR3 length: 14 residues. Trimming removed 6 bases from V and 0 bases from J; junction bases left unmatched: 5. CDR3 in DNA: TGCAGTGCAACGGGACTAGCGAGCTCCTACGAGCAGTACTTC. This codes for CSATGLASSYEQYF.

V is TRBV5-1 and J is TRBJ2-2; 10 bases fit TRBD2. V was pared by 4 bases and J by 3 bases, with 3 bases of the junction left unmatched. The CDR3 extends over 15 amino acids. Germline CDR1 SGHRS, CDR2 YFSETQ. In nucleotides, the CDR3 is TGCGCCAGCAGCGCCGGGACTAGCGACACCGGGGAGCTGTTTTTT. It encodes CASSAGTSDTGELFF.

The V and J genes are TRBV7-6 and TRBJ2-5, with unresolved D. There are 12 residues in the CDR3. Germline lookup yields CDR1 SGHVS and CDR2 FNYEAQ. Trimming took off 5 bases at V and 2 bases at J, with 6 bases between the two ends. CDR3 protein: CASSTLQETQYF. The CDR3 DNA reads as TGTGCCAGCAGCACCTTGCAAGAGACCCAGTACTTC. The full variable domain, completed using reference TRBV7-6 and TRBJ2-5, is GAGVSQSPRYKVTKRGQDVALRCDPISGHVSLYWYRQALGQGPEFLTYFNYEAQQDKSGLPNDRFSAERPEGSISTLTIQRTEQRDSAMYRCASSTLQETQYFGPGTRLLVL.

This chain links TRBV7-3 with TRBJ2-2, with 14 positions matching TRBD2. After removal of 5 bases from V and 4 bases from J, the junction contained 6 bases not matched to a gene. CDR3 length: 17 residues. Germline lookup yields CDR1 SGHTA and CDR2 FQGTGA. CDR3 DNA: TGTGCCAGCAGCAGGGGACTAGCGGGAGCCGGCACCGGGGAGCTGTTTTTT. Its protein product is CASSRGLAGAGTGELFF.

This clonotype has ten or more counts. This chain joins TRBV18 and TRBJ2-2; 7 bases line up with TRBD1. Germline CDR1 and CDR2: KGHSH and LQKENI. This CDR3 has 17 amino acids. V was pared by 3 bases and J by 6 bases, with 13 bases of the junction left unmatched. CDR3 nucleotides: TGTGCCAGCTCACCGGACAGGACGTCGTCCATCGCCGGGGAGCTGTTTTTT. Translation gives CASSPDRTSSIAGELFF.

This clonotype occurred many times. The rearrangement joins TRBV20-1 to TRBJ2-1; TRBD2 aligns across 10 bases. Germline trimming cut 6 bases from V and 3 bases from J; bases unmatched to any gene: 8. This CDR3 comprises 15 residues. Germline V gives CDR1 DFQATT, CDR2 SNEGSKA (reference sequence). DNA for the CDR3: TGCAGTGCCCAGAGGGTAGCGGGAGGCTACAATGAGCAGTTCTTC. Translated: CSAQRVAGGYNEQFF.

This clonotype was seen repeatedly, ten times or more. The chain has TRBV5-1 and TRBJ2-1; the D is unclear. V lost 4 bases to trimming and J lost 7 bases, with 9 bases between them. CDR3 length: 12 residues. Per the germline V gene, CDR1 is SGHRS and CDR2 is YFSETQ. CDR3: CASSRLTNEQFF. In nucleotides, the CDR3 is TGCGCCAGCAGCCGCCTAACGAATGAGCAGTTCTTC.

The V gene is TRBV7-2, the J gene TRBJ2-3; D gene unclear. Looked up from germline, CDR1 is SGHTA and CDR2 is FQGNSA. V lost 0 bases, J lost 1 base, and 8 bases lay in between. This CDR3 is built from 15 residues. In nucleotides, the CDR3 is TGTGCCAGCAGCTTAGCGGGAAGCGGCACAGATACGCAGTATTTT. Translating it yields CASSLAGSGTDTQYF.

This chain joins TRBV29-1 and TRBJ2-1, with TRBD1 matching over 7 bases. Germline V CDR1 and CDR2: SQVTM, ANQGSEA. The ends lost 2 bases at V and 4 bases at J; junction bases unmatched: 8. The CDR3 sequence is 15 residues long. This CDR3 reads CSVERSGGVYNEQFF. The DNA for the CDR3 is TGCAGCGTTGAACGGTCAGGGGGAGTATACAATGAGCAGTTCTTC.

As for this clonotype: Sequence at one end of the junction differs from germline and may be a read error. V usage is TRBV7-7 and J usage is TRBJ2-5, with D unclear. This CDR3 contains 15 residues. Germline V CDR1 and CDR2: SSHAT, FNYEAQ (reference sequence). CDR3 loop: CASSLGLVPGETQYF. The CDR3 DNA follows: TGTGCTAGCAGCTTAGGGCTAGTACCGGGCGAGACCCAGTACTTC.

In this sample, this clonotype turned up a few times. The V gene is TRBV4-3, the J gene TRBJ2-1; TRBD2 might be the D (5 bases). With 3 bases removed from V and 10 bases from J, the gap between germline ends came to 19 bases. Germline CDR1 reads LGHNA; CDR2 reads YSLEER. This CDR3 contains 15 residues. DNA for the CDR3: TGCGCCAGCAGCCAGGAGGCTACCGGGAAGCAGGAGCAGTTCTTC. Translated: CASSQEATGKQEQFF.

The CDR3 coding sequence is TGTGCCAGCAGCTCCAGGGGTCACAGGGACGAGACCCAGTACTTC. Its protein is CASSSRGHRDETQYF. The genes are TRBV5-5 and TRBJ2-5; a possible D gene is TRBD1 (6 bases). CDR1 and CDR2 from the germline V gene are SGHKS and YYEKEE (reference sequence). The germline V and J ends were trimmed by 3 bases and 5 bases, with 17 bases remaining between them. The CDR3 spans 15 residues.

This clonotype was found a few times. V usage is TRBV2 and J usage is TRBJ2-1, with D hard to call. The CDR3 runs to 9 residues. Looked up from germline, CDR1 is SNHLY and CDR2 is FYNNEI. CDR3 amino acids: CAITREQFF. The DNA for the CDR3 is TGTGCAATAACCAGGGAGCAGTTCTTC.

This clonotype was seen more than once but under ten times. This rearrangement joins TRBV15 to TRBJ2-2; the D call may be TRBD1 or TRBD2 (5 bases each). The germline V gene has CDR1 LNHNV and CDR2 YYDKDF (reference sequence). The CDR3 has 15 amino acids. Trimming cost V 7 bases and J 6 bases, with 18 bases left between them. The CDR3 DNA is TGTGCCACCACCTCCGGGGCTACCCTCCCCGGGGAGCTGTTTTTT. Its translation is CATTSGATLPGELFF.

This clonotype was seen ten or more times. The rearrangement links TRBV5-1 to TRBJ2-3, with D unclear. Trimming removed 4 bases from V and 3 bases from J, with 12 bases in between. This CDR3 has 14 amino acids. Germline V gene data show CDR1 as SGHRS and CDR2 as YFSETQ. This CDR3 is CASSGHLQTDTQYF. CDR3 sequence (DNA): TGCGCCAGCAGCGGCCACCTGCAGACAGATACGCAGTATTTT.